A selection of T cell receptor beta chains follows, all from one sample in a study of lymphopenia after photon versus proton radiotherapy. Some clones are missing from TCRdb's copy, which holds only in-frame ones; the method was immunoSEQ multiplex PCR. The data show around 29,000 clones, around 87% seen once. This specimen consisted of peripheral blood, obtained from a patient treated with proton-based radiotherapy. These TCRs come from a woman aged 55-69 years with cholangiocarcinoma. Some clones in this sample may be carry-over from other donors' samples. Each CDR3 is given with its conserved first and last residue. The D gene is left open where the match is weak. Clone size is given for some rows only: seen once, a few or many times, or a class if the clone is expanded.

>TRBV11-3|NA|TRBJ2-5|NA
CASSLGQWKTQYF
TGTGCCAGCAGCTTGGGACAATGGAAGACCCAGTACTTC
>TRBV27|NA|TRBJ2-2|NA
CASSLRVAGARELFF
TGTGCCAGCAGTTTAAGGGTCGCAGGGGCGCGGGAGCTGTTTTTT
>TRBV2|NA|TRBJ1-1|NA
CASSGRGGGGTEAFF
TGTGCCAGCAGCGGAAGAGGGGGAGGGGGCACTGAAGCTTTCTTT
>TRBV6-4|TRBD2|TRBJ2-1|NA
CASSLKAGGFNEQFF
TGTGCCAGCAGTCTTAAAGCGGGGGGCTTCAATGAGCAGTTCTTC
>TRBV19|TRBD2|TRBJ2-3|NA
CASRSGGAGTDTQYF
TGTGCCAGTCGCAGCGGGGGGGCCGGCACAGATACGCAGTATTTT
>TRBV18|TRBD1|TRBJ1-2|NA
CASSLLPGTGGGYGYTF
TGTGCCAGCTCACTACTTCCCGGGACAGGGGGAGGCTATGGCTACACCTTC
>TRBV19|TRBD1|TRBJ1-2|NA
CASSFPGQGARYGYTF
TGTGCCAGTAGTTTTCCGGGACAGGGGGCGCGGTATGGCTACACCTTC
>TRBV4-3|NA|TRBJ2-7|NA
CASSQGWAEINPSYEQYF
TGCGCCAGCAGCCAAGGGTGGGCCGAGATCAACCCCTCCTACGAGCAGTACTTC
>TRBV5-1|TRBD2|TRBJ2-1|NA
CASSLTSGGNYNEQFF
TGCGCCAGCAGCTTGACTAGCGGGGGGAATTACAATGAGCAGTTCTTC
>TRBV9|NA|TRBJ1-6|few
CASSAGALMGVPLHF
TGTGCCAGCAGCGCAGGGGCCTTGATGGGGGTGCCCCTCCACTTT
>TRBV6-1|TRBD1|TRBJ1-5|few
CARTGEDQPQHF
TGTGCCAGGACAGGGGAGGACCAGCCCCAGCATTTT
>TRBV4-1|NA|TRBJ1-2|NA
CASSQDLPAYGYTF
TGCGCCAGCAGCCAAGATCTCCCAGCGTATGGCTACACCTTC
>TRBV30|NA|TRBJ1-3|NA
CAWRSGGLSGNTIYF
TGTGCCTGGAGGTCCGGGGGCCTTTCTGGAAACACCATATATTTT
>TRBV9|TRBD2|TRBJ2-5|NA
CASSITSGGAWETQYF
TGTGCCAGCAGCATCACTAGCGGGGGGGCGTGGGAGACCCAGTACTTC
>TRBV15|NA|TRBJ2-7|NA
CATSRGVMGTPLRTVQYF
TGTGCCACCAGCAGAGGAGTTATGGGGACACCTCTTCGGACTGTGCAGTACTTC
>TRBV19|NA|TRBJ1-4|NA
CASSFRRGSEKLFF
TGTGCCAGTAGTTTCCGGAGGGGAAGCGAAAAACTGTTTTTT
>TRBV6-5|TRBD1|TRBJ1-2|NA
CASTRQGKNYGYTF
TGTGCCAGCACCCGACAGGGTAAGAACTATGGCTACACCTTC
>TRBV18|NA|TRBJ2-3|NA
CASSPLGDVSDTQYF
TGTGCCAGCTCACCACTCGGCGACGTCTCAGATACGCAGTATTTT
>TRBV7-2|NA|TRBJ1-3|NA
CASSPRGGEGNTIYF
TGTGCCAGCAGCCCCCGGGGGGGGGAAGGAAACACCATATATTTT
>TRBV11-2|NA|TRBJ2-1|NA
CAGQAGAPAPEQFF
TGTGCCGGACAGGCGGGAGCCCCCGCCCCTGAGCAGTTCTTC
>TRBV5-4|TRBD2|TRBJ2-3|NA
CASNQLGAGGPDTQYF
TGTGCCAGCAATCAATTGGGAGCGGGGGGGCCAGATACGCAGTATTTT
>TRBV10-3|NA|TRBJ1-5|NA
CAIGTDYDQPQHF
TGTGCCATAGGAACAGATTATGATCAGCCCCAGCATTTT
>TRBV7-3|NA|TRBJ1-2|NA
CASSLTPGNYGYTF
TGTGCCAGCAGCTTAACGCCCGGGAACTATGGCTACACCTTC
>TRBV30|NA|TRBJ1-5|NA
CAWSVNPAQPQHF
TGTGCCTGGAGTGTTAACCCAGCTCAGCCCCAGCATTTT
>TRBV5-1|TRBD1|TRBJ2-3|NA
CASSMTGGPPDTQYF
TGCGCCAGCAGCATGACAGGGGGCCCCCCAGATACGCAGTATTTT
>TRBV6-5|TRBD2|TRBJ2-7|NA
CATRREFYEQYF
TGTGCCACGAGGCGGGAGTTCTACGAGCAGTACTTC
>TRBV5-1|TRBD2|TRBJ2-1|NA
CASSAGLAGVLYNEQFF
TGCGCCAGCAGCGCAGGACTAGCGGGAGTTCTCTACAATGAGCAGTTCTTC